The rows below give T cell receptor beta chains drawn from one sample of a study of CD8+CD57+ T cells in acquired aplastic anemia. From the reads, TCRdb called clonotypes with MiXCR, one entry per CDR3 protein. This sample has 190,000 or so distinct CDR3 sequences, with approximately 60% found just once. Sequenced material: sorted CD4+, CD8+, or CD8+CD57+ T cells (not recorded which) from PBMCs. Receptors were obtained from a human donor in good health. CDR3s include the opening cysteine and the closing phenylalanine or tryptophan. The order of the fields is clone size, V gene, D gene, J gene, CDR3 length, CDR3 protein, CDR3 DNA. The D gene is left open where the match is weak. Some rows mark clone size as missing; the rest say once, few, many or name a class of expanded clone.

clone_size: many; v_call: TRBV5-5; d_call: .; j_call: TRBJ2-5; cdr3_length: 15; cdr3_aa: CASSLRWGDQETQYF; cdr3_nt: TGTGCCAGCAGCTTGCGTTGGGGGGACCAAGAGACCCAGTACTTC
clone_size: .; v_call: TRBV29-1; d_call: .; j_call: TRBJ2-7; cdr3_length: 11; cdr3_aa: CSVEGGHEQYF; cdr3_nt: TGCAGCGTTGAAGGGGGGCACGAGCAGTACTTC
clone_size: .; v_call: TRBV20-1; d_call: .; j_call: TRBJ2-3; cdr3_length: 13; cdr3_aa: CSARTAGADTQYF; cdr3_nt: TGCAGTGCTAGGACAGCGGGCGCAGATACGCAGTATTTT
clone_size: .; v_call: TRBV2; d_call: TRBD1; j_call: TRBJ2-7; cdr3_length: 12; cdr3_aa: CASRVDRGEQYF; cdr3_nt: TGTGCCAGCAGGGTGGACAGGGGCGAGCAGTACTTC
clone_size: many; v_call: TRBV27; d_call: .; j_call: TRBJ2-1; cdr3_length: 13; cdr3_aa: CASSARPYNEQFF; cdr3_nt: TGTGCCAGCTCGGCCCGACCCTACAATGAGCAGTTCTTC
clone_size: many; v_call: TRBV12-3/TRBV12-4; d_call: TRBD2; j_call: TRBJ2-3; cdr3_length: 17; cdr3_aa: CASSLDALAVGTDTQYF; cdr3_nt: TGTGCCAGCAGTTTAGACGCGCTAGCGGTTGGCACAGATACGCAGTATTTT
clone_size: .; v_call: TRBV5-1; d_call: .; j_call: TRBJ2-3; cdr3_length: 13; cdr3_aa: CASSSAGGDTQYF; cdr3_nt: TGCGCCAGCAGCTCCGCTGGTGGGGATACGCAGTATTTT
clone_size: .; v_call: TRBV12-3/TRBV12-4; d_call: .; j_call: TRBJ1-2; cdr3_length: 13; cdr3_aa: CASSLRSSDGYTF; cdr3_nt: TGTGCCAGCAGTCTCCGATCCTCGGATGGCTACACCTTC
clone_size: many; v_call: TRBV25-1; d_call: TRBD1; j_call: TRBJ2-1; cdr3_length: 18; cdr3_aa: CASSEPHDGTGIYNEQFF; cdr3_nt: TGTGCCAGCAGCGAACCTCACGATGGGACAGGAATATACAATGAGCAGTTCTTC
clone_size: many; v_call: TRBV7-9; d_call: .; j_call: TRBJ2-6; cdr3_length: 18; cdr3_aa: CASTPPETNLGISNVLTF; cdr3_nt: TGTGCCAGCACTCCGCCCGAAACGAATCTCGGGATCTCCAACGTCCTGACTTTC